This T cell receptor beta chain appears in the sequencing data of a study of T cells of healthy individuals. This clonotype was counted only a few times. TCRdb itself ran the 5' RACE reads through MiXCR, one entry per CDR3 protein. The sample has 63,000 or so distinct CDR3 sequences, around 16% seen once. This CDR3 region has 16 residues. Germline values: CDR1 LGHDT, CDR2 YNNKEL (reference sequence). The V gene lost 3 bases and the J gene lost 5 bases, with 19 bases spanning the gap. The chain is built from TRBV3-1 and TRBJ2-5; D may match TRBD1 or TRBD2 (5 bases each). This sequence was found in a human donor in good health. The CDR3 coding sequence is TGTGCCAGCAGCCACGGGGCGGTCAAACTGGGGGAGACCCAGTACTTC. This gives the protein CASSHGAVKLGETQYF.